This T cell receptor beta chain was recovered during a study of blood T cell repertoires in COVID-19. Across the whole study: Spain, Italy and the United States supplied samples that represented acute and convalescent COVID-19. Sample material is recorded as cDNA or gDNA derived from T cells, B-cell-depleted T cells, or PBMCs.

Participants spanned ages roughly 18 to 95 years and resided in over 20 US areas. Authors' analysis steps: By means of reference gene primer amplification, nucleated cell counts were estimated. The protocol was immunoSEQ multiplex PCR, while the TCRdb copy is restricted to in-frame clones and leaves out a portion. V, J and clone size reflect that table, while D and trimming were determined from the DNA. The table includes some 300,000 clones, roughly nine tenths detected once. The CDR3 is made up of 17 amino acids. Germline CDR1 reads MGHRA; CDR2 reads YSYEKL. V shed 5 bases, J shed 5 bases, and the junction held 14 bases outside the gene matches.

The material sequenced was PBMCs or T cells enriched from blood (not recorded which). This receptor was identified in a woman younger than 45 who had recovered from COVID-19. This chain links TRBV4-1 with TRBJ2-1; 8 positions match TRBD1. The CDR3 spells CASSFIRSGGGNNEQFF. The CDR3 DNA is TGCGCCAGCAGCTTCATTAGATCAGGGGGCGGGAACAATGAGCAGTTCTTC.